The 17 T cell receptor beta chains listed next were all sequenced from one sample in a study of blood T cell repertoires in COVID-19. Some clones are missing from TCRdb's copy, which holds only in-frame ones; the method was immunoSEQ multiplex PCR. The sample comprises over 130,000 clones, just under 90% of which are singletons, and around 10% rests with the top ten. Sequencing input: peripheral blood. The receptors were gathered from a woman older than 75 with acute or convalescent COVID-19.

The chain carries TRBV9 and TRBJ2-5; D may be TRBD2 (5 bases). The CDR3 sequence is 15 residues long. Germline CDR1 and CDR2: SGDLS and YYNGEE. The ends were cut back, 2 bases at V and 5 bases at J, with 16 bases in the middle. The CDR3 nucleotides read TGTGCCAGCAGCGTGGCGACATCGGGGTTGGAGACCCAGTACTTC. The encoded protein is CASSVATSGLETQYF.

The CDR3 DNA is TGTGCCAGCAGTTACCGACAAAAAAACACTGAAGCTTTCTTT. This sequence encodes CASSYRQKNTEAFF. This chain connects TRBV6-5 to TRBJ1-1; D is unresolved. Germline lookup yields CDR1 MNHEY and CDR2 SVGAGI. CDR3 length: 14 amino acids. The V gene lost 2 bases and the J gene lost 2 bases, with 9 bases spanning the gap.

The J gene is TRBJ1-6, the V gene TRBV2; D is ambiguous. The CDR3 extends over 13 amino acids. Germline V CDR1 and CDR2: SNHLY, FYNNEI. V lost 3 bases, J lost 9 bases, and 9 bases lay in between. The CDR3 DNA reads TGTGCCAGCAGTGATGGCCCGGGTTCACCCCTCCACTTT. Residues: CASSDGPGSPLHF.

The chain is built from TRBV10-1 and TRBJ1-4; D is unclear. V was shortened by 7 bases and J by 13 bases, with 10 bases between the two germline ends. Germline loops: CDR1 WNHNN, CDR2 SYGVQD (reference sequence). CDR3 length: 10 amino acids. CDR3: CASKSVGLFF. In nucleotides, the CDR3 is TGCGCCAGCAAGTCAGTTGGACTGTTTTTT.

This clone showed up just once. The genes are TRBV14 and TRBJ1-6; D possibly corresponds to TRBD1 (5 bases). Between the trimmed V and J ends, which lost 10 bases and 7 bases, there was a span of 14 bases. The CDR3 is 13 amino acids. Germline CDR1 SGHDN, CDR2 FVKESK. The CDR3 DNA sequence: TGTGCCAAAGCGGGGGGGGGAAATTCACCCCTCCACTTT. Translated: CAKAGGGNSPLHF.

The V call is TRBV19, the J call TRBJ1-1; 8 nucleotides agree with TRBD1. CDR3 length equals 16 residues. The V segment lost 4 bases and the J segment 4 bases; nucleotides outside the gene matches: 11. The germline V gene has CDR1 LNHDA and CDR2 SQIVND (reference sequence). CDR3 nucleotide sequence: TGTGCCAGTAGTAGATCGCAGGGGGCGGGGGCCACTGAAGCTTTCTTT. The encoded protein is CASSRSQGAGATEAFF. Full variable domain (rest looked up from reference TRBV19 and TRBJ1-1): DGGITQSPKYLFRKEGQNVTLSCEQNLNHDAMYWYRQDPGQGLRLIYYSQIVNDFQKGDIAEGYSVSREKKESFPLTVTSAQKNPTAFYLCASSRSQGAGATEAFFGQGTRLTVV.

CDR3 region: CASSFSGKASPGELFF. DNA of the CDR3: TGTGCCAGCAGCTTCTCAGGGAAGGCCTCGCCCGGGGAGCTGTTTTTT. The chain is built from TRBV5-6 and TRBJ2-2; maybe TRBD1 (5 bases). Germline lookup yields CDR1 SGHDT and CDR2 YYEEEE. CDR3 length equals 16 residues. Between the trimmed V and J ends, which lost 2 bases and 6 bases, there was a span of 17 bases. Combining the CDR3 with reference TRBV5-6 and TRBJ2-2 gives the whole variable domain DAGVTQSPTHLIKTRGQQVTLRCSPKSGHDTVSWYQQALGQGPQFIFQYYEEEERQRGNFPDRFSGHQFPNYSSELNVNALLLGDSALYLCASSFSGKASPGELFFGEGSRLTVL.

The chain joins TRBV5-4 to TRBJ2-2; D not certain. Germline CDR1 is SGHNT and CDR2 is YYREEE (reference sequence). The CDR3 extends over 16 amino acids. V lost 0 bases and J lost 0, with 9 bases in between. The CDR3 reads CASSLAGRSNTGELFF. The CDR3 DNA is TGTGCCAGCAGCTTGGCAGGCAGGTCGAACACCGGGGAGCTGTTTTTT.

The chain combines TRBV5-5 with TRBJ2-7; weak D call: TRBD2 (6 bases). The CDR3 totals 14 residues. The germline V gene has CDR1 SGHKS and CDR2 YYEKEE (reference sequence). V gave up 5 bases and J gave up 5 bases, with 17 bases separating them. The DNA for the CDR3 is TGTGCCAGCAGTCCCCGGGACCGCGGGGACGAGCAGTACTTC. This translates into CASSPRDRGDEQYF.

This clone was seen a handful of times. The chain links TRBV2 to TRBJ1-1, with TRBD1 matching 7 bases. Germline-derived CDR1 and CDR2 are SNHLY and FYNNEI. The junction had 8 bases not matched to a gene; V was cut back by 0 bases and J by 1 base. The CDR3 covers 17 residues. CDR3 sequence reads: CASSEASGRGENTEAFF. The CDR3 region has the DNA TGTGCCAGCAGTGAAGCGAGTGGCAGGGGGGAGAACACTGAAGCTTTCTTT.

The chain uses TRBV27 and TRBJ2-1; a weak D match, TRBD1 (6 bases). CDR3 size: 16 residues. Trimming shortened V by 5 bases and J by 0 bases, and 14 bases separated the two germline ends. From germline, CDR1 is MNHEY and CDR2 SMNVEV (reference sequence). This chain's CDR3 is CASSIDRISSYNEQFF. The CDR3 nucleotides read TGTGCCAGCAGTATAGACAGGATAAGCTCCTACAATGAGCAGTTCTTC.

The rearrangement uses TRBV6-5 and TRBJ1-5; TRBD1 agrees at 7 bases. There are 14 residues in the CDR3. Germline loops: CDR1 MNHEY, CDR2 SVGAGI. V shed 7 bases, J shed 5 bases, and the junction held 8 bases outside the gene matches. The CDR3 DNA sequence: TGTGCCAGCAACAAGGGGACAGTTTATCAGCCCCAGCATTTT. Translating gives CASNKGTVYQPQHF.

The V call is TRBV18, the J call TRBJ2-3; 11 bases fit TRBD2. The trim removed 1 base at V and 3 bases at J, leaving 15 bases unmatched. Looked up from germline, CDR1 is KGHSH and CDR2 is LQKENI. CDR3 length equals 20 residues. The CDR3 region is CASSPLSLAGGQGDTDTQYF. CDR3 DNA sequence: TGTGCCAGCTCACCACTTTCCCTAGCGGGGGGCCAAGGAGATACAGATACGCAGTATTTT.

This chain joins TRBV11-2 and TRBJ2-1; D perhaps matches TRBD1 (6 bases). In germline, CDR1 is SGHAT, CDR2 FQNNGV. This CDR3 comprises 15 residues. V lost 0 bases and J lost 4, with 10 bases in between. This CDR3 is CASSLDSGQYNEQFF. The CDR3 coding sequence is TGTGCCAGCAGCTTAGATTCGGGACAATACAATGAGCAGTTCTTC.

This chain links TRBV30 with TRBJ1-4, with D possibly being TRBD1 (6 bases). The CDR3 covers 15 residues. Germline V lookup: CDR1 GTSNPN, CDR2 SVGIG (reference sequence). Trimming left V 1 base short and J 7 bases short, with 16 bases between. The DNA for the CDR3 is TGTGCCTGGAGTGATGAGTCAGGGGCCAGTGAAAAACTGTTTTTT. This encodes CAWSDESGASEKLFF.

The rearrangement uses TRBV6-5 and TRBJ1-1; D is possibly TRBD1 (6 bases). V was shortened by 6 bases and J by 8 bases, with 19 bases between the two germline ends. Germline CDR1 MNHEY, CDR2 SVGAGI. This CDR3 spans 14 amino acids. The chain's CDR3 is CASRAAQGWWEAFF. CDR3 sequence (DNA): TGTGCCAGCAGAGCCGCCCAGGGGTGGTGGGAAGCTTTCTTT.

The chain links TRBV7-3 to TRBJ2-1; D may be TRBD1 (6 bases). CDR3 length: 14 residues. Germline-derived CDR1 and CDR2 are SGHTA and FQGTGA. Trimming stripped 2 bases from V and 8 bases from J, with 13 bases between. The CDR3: CASSLYQGLDEQFF. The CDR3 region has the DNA TGTGCCAGCAGCTTATACCAGGGGTTGGATGAGCAGTTCTTC.